One sample yielded the 21 T cell receptor beta chains listed below, sequenced in a study of T cells in tuberculosis. Here immunoSEQ multiplex PCR was the method, and the copy in TCRdb shows in-frame clones only, minus some. The table includes about 59,000 clones, around 86% detected once. Thawed, overnight-rested PBMC were stained with GMM-loaded CD1B tetramer, viability dye and anti-CD3, then sorted. The lipid loaded on the CD1B tetramers was C32 glucose monomycolate from Rhodococcus equi. The sequenced sample consisted of CD1b-GMM tetramer-negative cells sorted from PBMCs. These receptors originate from an adult woman with latent tuberculosis.

The rearrangement uses TRBV28 and TRBJ1-4, with D uncertain. V gave up 11 bases and J gave up 6 bases, with 22 bases separating them. The CDR3 has 15 amino acids. The germline V gene has CDR1 MDHEN and CDR2 SYDVKM. The CDR3 spells CAVSPRGKADEKLFF. The CDR3 DNA sequence: TGTGCCGTCTCCCCCCGCGGGAAAGCGGATGAAAAACTGTTTTTT.

The V gene is TRBV30, the J gene TRBJ2-2; a possible D gene is TRBD1 (5 bases). Trimming took 1 base from V and 6 from J, leaving 24 bases between them. CDR1 and CDR2 from the germline V gene are GTSNPN and SVGIG (reference sequence). This CDR3 is 18 amino acids long. This CDR3 reads CAWSAPILGRVASGELFF. The DNA of the CDR3 is TGTGCCTGGAGTGCACCGATTTTGGGCAGGGTGGCATCCGGGGAGCTGTTTTTT.

V and J are TRBV19 and TRBJ2-3, with a tentative D call TRBD1 (6 bases). The V gene's germline CDR1 is LNHDA and CDR2 SQIVND (reference sequence). The CDR3 contains 13 residues. The V and J ends lost 5 bases and 6 bases respectively, with 12 bases between them. CDR3 sequence reads: CASSLRGGDTQYF. The DNA of the CDR3 is TGTGCCAGTAGTCTCAGGGGTGGGGATACGCAGTATTTT. Supplemented by reference TRBV19 and TRBJ2-3, the full variable domain reads DGGITQSPKYLFRKEGQNVTLSCEQNLNHDAMYWYRQDPGQGLRLIYYSQIVNDFQKGDIAEGYSVSREKKESFPLTVTSAQKNPTAFYLCASSLRGGDTQYFGPGTRLTVL.

This clone was seen only a few times. The rearrangement links TRBV11-3 to TRBJ2-5; possibly TRBD2 for D (5 bases). CDR3 size: 14 residues. Germline V gene lookup returns CDR1 SGHNT and CDR2 YENEEA. V was trimmed by 5 bases and J by 4 bases, leaving 14 bases between them. The chain's CDR3 is CASSPGLLGETQYF. The DNA for the CDR3 is TGTGCCAGCAGCCCGGGATTGTTGGGAGAGACCCAGTACTTC.

V gene TRBV5-6 combines with J gene TRBJ2-1; the match to TRBD2 covers 15 bases. Trimming at V came to 3 bases and at J to 12 bases, leaving 7 bases not matched to a gene. This CDR3 region has 15 residues. CDR1 and CDR2 (germline): SGHDT, YYEEEE. CDR3 protein: CASSWGLAGGRAQFF. In nucleotides, the CDR3 is TGTGCCAGCAGCTGGGGACTAGCGGGAGGTAGGGCGCAGTTCTTC.

The chain recombines TRBV10-1 with TRBJ1-2; D is unresolved. The CDR3 has 14 residues. V gave up 6 bases and J gave up 3 bases, with 14 bases separating them. Looked up from germline, CDR1 is WNHNN and CDR2 is SYGVQD (reference sequence). This CDR3 reads CASSSENGDYGYTF. As DNA, the CDR3 is TGCGCCAGCAGCTCGGAAAACGGAGACTATGGCTACACCTTC.

CDR3 loop: CASSLSVPRSYGYTF. Written as DNA, the CDR3 is TGTGCCAGCAGTTTATCGGTTCCCAGGTCCTATGGCTACACCTTC. The chain links TRBV28 to TRBJ1-2, with D hard to call. This CDR3 is built from 15 residues. Germline assignment: CDR1 MDHEN and CDR2 SYDVKM. V was pared by 1 base and J by 4 bases, with 13 bases between.

The rearrangement uses TRBV19 and TRBJ2-5; D not resolved. This CDR3 contains 10 residues. With 11 bases removed from V and 13 bases from J, the gap between germline ends came to 17 bases. Germline-derived CDR1 and CDR2 are LNHDA and SQIVND (reference sequence). The CDR3 DNA is TGTGCCTCTCGCGGAGCCGCGTGGTACTTC. This translates into CASRGAAWYF.

J is TRBJ2-5 and V is TRBV7-6; 8 bases map to TRBD1. There are 14 residues in the CDR3. Trimming cost V 5 bases and J 5 bases; bases outside gene matches: 7. CDR1 is SGHVS, CDR2 FNYEAQ, per germline. The CDR3: CASSLRDRWETQYF. CDR3 nucleotides: TGTGCCAGCAGCCTCCGGGACAGGTGGGAGACCCAGTACTTC.

V and J are TRBV11-3 and TRBJ2-7; D is unclear. V lost 3 bases and J 2 bases, leaving 14 bases between the germline ends. The CDR3 runs to 15 residues. CDR1 is SGHNT, CDR2 YENEEA, per germline. The CDR3 DNA follows: TGTGCCAGCAGCTTGGCTCTCAGGCAGACCTACGAGCAGTACTTC. Protein sequence: CASSLALRQTYEQYF.

The genes are TRBV2 and TRBJ1-1; D is uncertain. Trimming removed 5 bases from V and 4 bases from J, with 11 bases in between. The CDR3 is 13 residues long. Looked up from germline, CDR1 is SNHLY and CDR2 is FYNNEI. The CDR3 DNA follows: TGTGCCAGCAGTTCTCAGTGGAGCACTGAAGCTTTCTTT. Its translation: CASSSQWSTEAFF.

V usage is TRBV7-7 and J usage is TRBJ2-5; a weak D match, TRBD1 (6 bases). The CDR3 covers 14 residues. The ends were cut back, 1 base at V and 5 bases at J, with 11 bases in the middle. Germline V lookup: CDR1 SSHAT, CDR2 FNYEAQ (reference sequence). CDR3 coding DNA: TGTGCCAGCAGCTTAGGGACAGCCGGGGAGACCCAGTACTTC. This translates into CASSLGTAGETQYF.

The V and J genes are TRBV6-5 and TRBJ1-2; D unresolved. CDR1 and CDR2 (germline): MNHEY, SVGAGI. The V and J ends lost 4 bases and 2 bases respectively, with 11 bases between them. The CDR3 contains 14 residues. In DNA form, the CDR3 reads TGTGCCAGCAGTTCCATGGGCCGAAACTATGGCTACACCTTC. Its translation: CASSSMGRNYGYTF.

This chain connects TRBV5-8 to TRBJ2-5; TRBD1 matches at 8 bases. Germline V lookup: CDR1 SGHTS, CDR2 YDEGEE. J gave up 4 bases and V 3 bases, and 8 bases lay outside the gene matches. The CDR3 is 15 amino acids. The CDR3 bases are TGTGCCAGCAGCTCCAAGTTACAGGGGGTAGAGACCCAGTACTTC. Amino acids: CASSSKLQGVETQYF.

The V call is TRBV5-4, the J call TRBJ2-4, with TRBD2 matching over 9 bases. CDR3 length: 16 amino acids. The germline V gene has CDR1 SGHNT and CDR2 YYREEE (reference sequence). The junction had 4 bases not matched to a gene; V was cut back by 3 bases and J by 0 bases. The CDR3 sequence: CASSSGGGAAKNIQYF. CDR3 nucleotides: TGTGCCAGCAGCTCGGGCGGGGGGGCAGCCAAAAACATTCAGTACTTC.

V is TRBV5-1 and J is TRBJ2-1, with D unclear. This CDR3 is built from 14 residues. The V end lost 4 bases, the J end lost 10 bases, and 18 bases lay between the germline ends. Germline lookup yields CDR1 SGHRS and CDR2 YFSETQ. The CDR3 nucleotides are TGCGCCAGCAGCCCCCCCGAGGAGAGAGTGGAGCAGTTCTTC. It encodes CASSPPEERVEQFF.

This clone has only a few counts. CDR3 nucleotide sequence: TGTGCCAGCAGCCCCGGGACTAGCATTACGGAGACCCAGTACTTC. It codes for CASSPGTSITETQYF. J is TRBJ2-5 and V is TRBV9; 9 nucleotides agree with TRBD2. Trimming at V came to 4 bases and at J to 5 bases, leaving 9 bases not matched to a gene. Germline CDR1 reads SGDLS; CDR2 reads YYNGEE. The CDR3 consists of 15 residues. Based on the CDR3 plus reference TRBV9 and TRBJ2-5, the full variable domain is DSGVTQTPKHLITATGQRVTLRCSPRSGDLSVYWYQQSLDQGLQFLIQYYNGEERAKGNILERFSAQQFPDLHSELNLSSLELGDSALYFCASSPGTSITETQYFGPGTRLLVL.

The rearrangement links TRBV7-6 to TRBJ2-1, with 8 positions matching TRBD1. Germline V gives CDR1 SGHVS, CDR2 FNYEAQ. Trimming at V came to 5 bases and at J to 7 bases, leaving 16 bases not matched to a gene. The CDR3 extends over 17 amino acids. This CDR3 is CASSRWTGSSSGNEQFF. In nucleotides, the CDR3 is TGTGCCAGCAGCCGCTGGACAGGGTCTTCTTCTGGGAATGAGCAGTTCTTC.

The chain recombines TRBV6-6 with TRBJ2-5; 12 bases are a match to TRBD1. The CDR3 has 14 residues. Unmatched junction bases numbered 4, after V lost 6 bases and J lost 5 bases. Germline V gene data show CDR1 as MNHNY and CDR2 as SVGAGI (reference sequence). CDR3 sequence reads: CASRTGTGGETQYF. The CDR3 DNA follows: TGTGCCAGCAGGACCGGGACAGGGGGCGAGACCCAGTACTTC.

CDR3 in amino acids: CASSPDRGRRETQYF. DNA for the CDR3: TGTGCCAGCTCACCTGACAGGGGGCGCCGAGAGACCCAGTACTTC. This rearrangement joins TRBV18 to TRBJ2-5, with 10 bases matching TRBD1. Germline-derived CDR1 and CDR2 are KGHSH and LQKENI. The CDR3 is 15 amino acids. V lost 3 bases and J lost 4; bases outside the gene matches: 5.

V and J are TRBV9 and TRBJ2-5; TRBD2 matches at 8 bases. The germline V gene encodes CDR1 SGDLS and CDR2 YYNGEE. This CDR3 contains 17 residues. The J segment lost 5 bases and the V segment lost 0 bases, leaving 12 bases of the junction unmatched. CDR3 in amino acids: CASSVGGAGVSGETQYF. The CDR3 nucleotides are TGTGCCAGCAGCGTAGGGGGAGCGGGAGTATCTGGGGAGACCCAGTACTTC.